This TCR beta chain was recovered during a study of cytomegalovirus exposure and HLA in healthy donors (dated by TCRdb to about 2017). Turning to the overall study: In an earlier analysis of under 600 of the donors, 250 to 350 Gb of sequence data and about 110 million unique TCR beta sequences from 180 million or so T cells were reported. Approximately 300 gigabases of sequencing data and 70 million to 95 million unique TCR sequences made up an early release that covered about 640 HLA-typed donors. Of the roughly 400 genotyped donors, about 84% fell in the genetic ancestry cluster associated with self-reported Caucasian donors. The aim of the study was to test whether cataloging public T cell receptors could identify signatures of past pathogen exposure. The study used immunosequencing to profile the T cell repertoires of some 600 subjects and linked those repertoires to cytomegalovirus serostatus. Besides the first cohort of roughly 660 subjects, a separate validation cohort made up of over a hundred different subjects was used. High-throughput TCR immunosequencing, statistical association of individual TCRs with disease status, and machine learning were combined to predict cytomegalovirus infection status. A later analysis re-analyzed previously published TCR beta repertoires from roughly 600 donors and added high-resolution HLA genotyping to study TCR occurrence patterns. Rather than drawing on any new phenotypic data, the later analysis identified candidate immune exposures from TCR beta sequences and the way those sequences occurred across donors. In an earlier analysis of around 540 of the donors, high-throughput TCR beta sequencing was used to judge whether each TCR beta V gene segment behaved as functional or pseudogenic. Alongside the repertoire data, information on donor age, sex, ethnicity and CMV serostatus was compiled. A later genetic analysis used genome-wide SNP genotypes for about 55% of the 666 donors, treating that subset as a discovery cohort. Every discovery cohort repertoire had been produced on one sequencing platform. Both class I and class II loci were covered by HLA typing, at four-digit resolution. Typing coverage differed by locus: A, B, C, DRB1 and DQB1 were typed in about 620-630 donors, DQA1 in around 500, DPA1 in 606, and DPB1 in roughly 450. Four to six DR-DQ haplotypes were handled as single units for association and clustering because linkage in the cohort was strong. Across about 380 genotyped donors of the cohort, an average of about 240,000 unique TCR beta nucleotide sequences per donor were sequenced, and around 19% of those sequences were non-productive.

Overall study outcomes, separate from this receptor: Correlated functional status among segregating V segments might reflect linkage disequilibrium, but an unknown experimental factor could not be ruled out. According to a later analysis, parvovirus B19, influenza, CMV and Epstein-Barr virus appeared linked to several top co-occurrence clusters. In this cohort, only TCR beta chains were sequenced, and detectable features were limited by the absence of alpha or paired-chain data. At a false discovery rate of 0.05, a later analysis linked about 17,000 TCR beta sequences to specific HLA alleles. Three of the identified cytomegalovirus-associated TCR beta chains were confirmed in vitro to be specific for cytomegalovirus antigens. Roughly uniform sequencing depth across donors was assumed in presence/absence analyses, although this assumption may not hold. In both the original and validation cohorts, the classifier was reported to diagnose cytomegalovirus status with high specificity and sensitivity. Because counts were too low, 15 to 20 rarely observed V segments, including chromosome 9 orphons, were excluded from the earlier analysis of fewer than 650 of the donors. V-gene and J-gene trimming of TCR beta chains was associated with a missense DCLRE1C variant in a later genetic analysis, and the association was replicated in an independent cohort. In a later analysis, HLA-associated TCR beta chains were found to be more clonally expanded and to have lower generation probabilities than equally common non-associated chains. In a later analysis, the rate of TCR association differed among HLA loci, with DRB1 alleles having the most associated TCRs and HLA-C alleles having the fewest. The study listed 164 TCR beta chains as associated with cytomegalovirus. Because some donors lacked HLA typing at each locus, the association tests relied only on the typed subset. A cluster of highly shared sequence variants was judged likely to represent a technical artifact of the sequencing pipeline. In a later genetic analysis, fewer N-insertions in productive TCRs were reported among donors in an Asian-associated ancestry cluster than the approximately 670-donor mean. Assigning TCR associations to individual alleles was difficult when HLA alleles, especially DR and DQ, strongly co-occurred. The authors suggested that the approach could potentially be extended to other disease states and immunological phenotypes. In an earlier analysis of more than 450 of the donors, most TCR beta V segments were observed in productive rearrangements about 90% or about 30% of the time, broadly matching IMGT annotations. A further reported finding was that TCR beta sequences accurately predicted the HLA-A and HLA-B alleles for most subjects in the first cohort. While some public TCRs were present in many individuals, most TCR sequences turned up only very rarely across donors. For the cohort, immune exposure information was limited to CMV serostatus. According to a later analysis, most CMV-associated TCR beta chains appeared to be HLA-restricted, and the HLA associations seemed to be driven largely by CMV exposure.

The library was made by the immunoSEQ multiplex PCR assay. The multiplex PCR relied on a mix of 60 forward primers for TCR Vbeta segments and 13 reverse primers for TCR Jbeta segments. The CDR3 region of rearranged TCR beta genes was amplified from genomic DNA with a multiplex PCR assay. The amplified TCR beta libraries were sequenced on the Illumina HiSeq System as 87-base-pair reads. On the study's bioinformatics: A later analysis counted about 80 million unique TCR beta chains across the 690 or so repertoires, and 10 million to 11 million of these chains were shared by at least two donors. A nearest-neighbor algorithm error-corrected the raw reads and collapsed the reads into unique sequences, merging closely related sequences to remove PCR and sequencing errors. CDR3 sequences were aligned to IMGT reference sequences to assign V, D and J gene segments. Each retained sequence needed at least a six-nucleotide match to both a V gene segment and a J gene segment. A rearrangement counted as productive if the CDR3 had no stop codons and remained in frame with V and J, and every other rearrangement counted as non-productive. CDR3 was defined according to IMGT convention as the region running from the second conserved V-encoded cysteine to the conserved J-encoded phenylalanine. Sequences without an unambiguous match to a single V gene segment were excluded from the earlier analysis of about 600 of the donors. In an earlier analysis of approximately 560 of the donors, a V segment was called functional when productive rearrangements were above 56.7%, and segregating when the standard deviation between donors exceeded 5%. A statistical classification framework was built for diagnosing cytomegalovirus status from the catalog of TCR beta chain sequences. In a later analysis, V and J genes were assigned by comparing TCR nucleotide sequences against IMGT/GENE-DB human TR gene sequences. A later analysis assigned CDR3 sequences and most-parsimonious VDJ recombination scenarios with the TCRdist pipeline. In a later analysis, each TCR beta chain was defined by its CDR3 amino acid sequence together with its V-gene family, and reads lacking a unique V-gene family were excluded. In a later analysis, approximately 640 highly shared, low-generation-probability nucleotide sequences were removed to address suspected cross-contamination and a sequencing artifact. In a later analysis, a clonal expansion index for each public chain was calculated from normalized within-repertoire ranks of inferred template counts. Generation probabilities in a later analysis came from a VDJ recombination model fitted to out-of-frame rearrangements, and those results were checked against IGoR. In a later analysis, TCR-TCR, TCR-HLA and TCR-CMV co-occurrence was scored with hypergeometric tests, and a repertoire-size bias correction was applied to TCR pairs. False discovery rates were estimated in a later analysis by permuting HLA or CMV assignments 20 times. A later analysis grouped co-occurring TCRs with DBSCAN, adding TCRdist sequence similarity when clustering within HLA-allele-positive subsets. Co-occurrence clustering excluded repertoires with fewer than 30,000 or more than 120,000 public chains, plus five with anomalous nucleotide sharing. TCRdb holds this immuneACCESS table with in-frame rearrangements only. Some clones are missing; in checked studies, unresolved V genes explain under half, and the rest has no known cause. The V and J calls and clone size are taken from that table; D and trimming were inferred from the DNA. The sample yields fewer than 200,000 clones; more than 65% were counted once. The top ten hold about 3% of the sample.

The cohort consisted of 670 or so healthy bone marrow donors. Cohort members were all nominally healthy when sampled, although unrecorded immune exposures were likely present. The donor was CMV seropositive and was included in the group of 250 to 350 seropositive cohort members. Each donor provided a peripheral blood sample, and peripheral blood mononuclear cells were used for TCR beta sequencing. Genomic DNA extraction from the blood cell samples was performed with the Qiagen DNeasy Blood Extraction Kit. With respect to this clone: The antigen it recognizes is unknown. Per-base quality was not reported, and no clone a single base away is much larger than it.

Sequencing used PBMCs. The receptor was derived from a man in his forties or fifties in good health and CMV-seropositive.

The DNA reads as follows: TGTGCCATTTTTTTCAAGGAGAAGGCGGCATACGAGCAGTACTTC. It translates as CAIFFKEKAAYEQYF. Here the chain combines TRBV6-1 and TRBJ2-7, with the D gene not confidently named. Via the germline V gene, CDR1 is MNHNS and CDR2 SASEGT. The germline ends are 23 bases apart after V is trimmed by 10 bases and J by 4 bases. The CDR3, cysteine through phenylalanine, is 15 amino acids long. Only the CDR3 portion is preserved as DNA: 45 bases, with reading frame beginning at the first base.